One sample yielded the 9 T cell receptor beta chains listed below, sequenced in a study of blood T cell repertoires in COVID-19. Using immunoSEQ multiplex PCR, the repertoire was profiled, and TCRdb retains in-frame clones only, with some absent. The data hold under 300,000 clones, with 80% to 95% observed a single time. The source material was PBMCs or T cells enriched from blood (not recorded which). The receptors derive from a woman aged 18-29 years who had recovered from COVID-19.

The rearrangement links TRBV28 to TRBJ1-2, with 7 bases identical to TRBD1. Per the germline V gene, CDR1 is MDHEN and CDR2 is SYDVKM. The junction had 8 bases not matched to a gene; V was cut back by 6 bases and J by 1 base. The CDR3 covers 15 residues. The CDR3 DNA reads TGTGCCAGCAGCTTAGCGGACAGGATTAACTATGGCTACACCTTC. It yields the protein CASSLADRINYGYTF.

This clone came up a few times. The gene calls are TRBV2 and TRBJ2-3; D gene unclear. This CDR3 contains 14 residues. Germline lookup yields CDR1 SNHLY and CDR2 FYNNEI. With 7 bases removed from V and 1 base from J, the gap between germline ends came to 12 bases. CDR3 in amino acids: CASMKEWGTDTQYF. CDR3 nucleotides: TGTGCCAGCATGAAGGAGTGGGGCACAGATACGCAGTATTTT.

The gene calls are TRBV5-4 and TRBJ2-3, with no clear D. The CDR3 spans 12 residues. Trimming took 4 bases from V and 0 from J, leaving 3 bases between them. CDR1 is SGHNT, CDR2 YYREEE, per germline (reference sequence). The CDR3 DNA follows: TGTGCCAGCAGCCCTAGCACAGATACGCAGTATTTT. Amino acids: CASSPSTDTQYF.

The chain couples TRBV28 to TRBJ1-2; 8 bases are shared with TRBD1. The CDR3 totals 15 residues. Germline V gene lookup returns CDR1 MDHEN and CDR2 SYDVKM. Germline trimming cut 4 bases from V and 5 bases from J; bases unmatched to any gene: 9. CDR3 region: CASSSSTGGGYGYTF. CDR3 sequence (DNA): TGTGCCAGCAGTTCCTCAACAGGGGGTGGATATGGCTACACCTTC.

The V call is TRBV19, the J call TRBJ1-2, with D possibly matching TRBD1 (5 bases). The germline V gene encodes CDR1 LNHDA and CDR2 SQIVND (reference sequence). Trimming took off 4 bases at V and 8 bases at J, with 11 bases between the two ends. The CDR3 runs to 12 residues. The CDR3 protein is CASSTGLWGYTF. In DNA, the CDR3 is TGTGCCAGTAGTACGGGACTTTGGGGCTACACCTTC.

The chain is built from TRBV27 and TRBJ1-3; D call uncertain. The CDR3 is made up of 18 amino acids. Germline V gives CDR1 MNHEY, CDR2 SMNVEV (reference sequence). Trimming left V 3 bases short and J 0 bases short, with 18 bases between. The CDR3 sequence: CASSLFGPGRGSGNTIYF. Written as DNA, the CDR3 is TGTGCCAGCAGTTTGTTCGGTCCCGGCAGAGGCTCTGGAAACACCATATATTTT.

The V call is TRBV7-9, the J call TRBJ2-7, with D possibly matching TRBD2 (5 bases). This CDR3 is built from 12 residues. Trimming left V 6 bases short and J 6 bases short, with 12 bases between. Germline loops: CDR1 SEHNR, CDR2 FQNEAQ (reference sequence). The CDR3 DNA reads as TGTGCCAGCAGTGAGGGAACGGTCGAGCAGTACTTC. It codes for CASSEGTVEQYF.

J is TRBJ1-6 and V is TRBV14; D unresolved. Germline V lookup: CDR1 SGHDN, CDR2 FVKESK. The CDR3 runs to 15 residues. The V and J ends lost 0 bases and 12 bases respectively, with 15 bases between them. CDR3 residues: CASSQDVRGKRPLHF. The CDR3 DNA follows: TGTGCCAGCAGCCAAGACGTCAGAGGGAAGCGACCCCTCCACTTT.

CDR3 DNA: TGTGCCAGCAGCTTGGAGGGGCCTAATGAGCAGTTCTTC. It is translated as CASSLEGPNEQFF. This chain joins TRBV5-4 and TRBJ2-1, with TRBD1 as a possible D gene (5 bases). The CDR3 has 13 amino acids. Germline V gene sequence: CDR1 SGHNT, CDR2 YYREEE (reference sequence). V lost 0 bases and J 7 bases, leaving 8 bases between the germline ends.